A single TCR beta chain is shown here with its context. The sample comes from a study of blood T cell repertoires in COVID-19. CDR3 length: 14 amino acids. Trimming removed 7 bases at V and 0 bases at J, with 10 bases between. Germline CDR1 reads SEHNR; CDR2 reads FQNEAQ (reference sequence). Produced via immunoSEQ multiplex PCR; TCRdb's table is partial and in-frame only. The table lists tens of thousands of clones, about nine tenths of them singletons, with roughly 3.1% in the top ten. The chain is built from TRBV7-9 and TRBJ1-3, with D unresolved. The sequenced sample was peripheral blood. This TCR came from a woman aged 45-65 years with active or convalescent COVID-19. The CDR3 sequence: CASTSRVSGNTIYF. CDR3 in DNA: TGTGCCAGCACCTCTCGGGTCTCTGGAAACACCATATATTTT.